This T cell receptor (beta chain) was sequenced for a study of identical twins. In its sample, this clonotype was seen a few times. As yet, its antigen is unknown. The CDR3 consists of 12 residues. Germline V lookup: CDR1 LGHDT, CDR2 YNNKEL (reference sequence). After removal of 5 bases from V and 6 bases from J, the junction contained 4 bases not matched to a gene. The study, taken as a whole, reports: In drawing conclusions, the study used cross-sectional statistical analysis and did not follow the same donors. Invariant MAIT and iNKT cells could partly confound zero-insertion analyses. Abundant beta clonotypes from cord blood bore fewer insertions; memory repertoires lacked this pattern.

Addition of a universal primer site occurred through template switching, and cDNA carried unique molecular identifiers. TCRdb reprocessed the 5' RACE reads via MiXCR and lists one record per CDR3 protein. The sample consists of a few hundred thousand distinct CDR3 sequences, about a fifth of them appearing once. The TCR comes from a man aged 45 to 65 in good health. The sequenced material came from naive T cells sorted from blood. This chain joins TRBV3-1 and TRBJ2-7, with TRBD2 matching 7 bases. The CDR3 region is CASSDPGGEQYF. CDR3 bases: TGTGCCAGCAGCGACCCGGGGGGCGAGCAGTACTTC.